These 4 T cell receptor beta chains originate from one sample sequenced in a study of HIV-infected patients and healthy controls. Antiretroviral therapy had run roughly three months, about 14 weeks, before follow-up blood collection. All unsorted peripheral T cells were captured because whole blood was used without fractionation. cDNA was made from around 0.5 ug RNA using alpha and beta constant primers. Each of the alpha and beta chains got its own library through chain-specific third strand synthesis with indices. TCRdb passed the 5' RACE reads through MiXCR, listing each CDR3 protein once. Among 15,000 to 20,000 distinct CDR3 sequences listed, under 9.5% were seen once. The input for sequencing was blood, taken during antiretroviral therapy. These receptors all stem from an adult with HIV infection.

V and J are TRBV29-1 and TRBJ1-2; a possible D gene is TRBD1 (5 bases). CDR1 is SQVTM, CDR2 ANQGSEA, per germline. This CDR3 is 13 amino acids long. V shed 4 bases and J shed 7 bases, with 16 bases lying between them. This CDR3 reads CSVAPPGAGGYTF. CDR3 sequence (DNA): TGCAGCGTTGCCCCACCCGGGGCCGGTGGCTACACCTTC.

By sample share, this clonotype is medium-sized. The chain joins TRBV12-5 to TRBJ2-1, with TRBD2 matching over 9 bases. Germline assignment: CDR1 LGHNT and CDR2 FRNRAP. Unmatched junction bases numbered 4, after V lost 9 bases and J lost 1 base. The CDR3 loop spans 14 amino acids. CDR3 loop: CASATSGSYNEQFF. DNA of the CDR3: TGTGCTAGCGCTACTAGCGGGTCCTACAATGAGCAGTTCTTC. Variable domain in full (rest from reference TRBV12-5 and TRBJ2-1): DARVTQTPRHKVTEMGQEVTMRCQPILGHNTVFWYRQTMMQGLELLAYFRNRAPLDDSGMPKDRFSAEMPDATLATLKIQPSEPRDSAVYFCASATSGSYNEQFFGPGTRLTVL.

This clonotype was counted at least ten times. V and J are TRBV20-1 and TRBJ1-2; the D is unclear. This CDR3 has 13 residues. Germline V gene sequence: CDR1 DFQATT, CDR2 SNEGSKA (reference sequence). Deletions cut 0 bases from V and 6 bases from J, with 11 bases between. The CDR3 spells CSARDVGGDGYTF. The CDR3 DNA sequence: TGCAGTGCTAGAGACGTGGGTGGGGATGGCTACACCTTC.

This clonotype has a count of ten or more. The rearrangement joins TRBV10-2 to TRBJ1-1, with D perhaps matching TRBD1 (6 bases). The CDR3 sequence is 13 residues long. CDR1 and CDR2 from the germline V gene are WSHSY and SAAADI. V shed 8 bases and J shed 4 bases, with 14 bases lying between them. The CDR3 bases are TGCGCCAGCGGAGGACAGAGAAGCACTGAAGCTTTCTTT. The encoded protein is CASGGQRSTEAFF.